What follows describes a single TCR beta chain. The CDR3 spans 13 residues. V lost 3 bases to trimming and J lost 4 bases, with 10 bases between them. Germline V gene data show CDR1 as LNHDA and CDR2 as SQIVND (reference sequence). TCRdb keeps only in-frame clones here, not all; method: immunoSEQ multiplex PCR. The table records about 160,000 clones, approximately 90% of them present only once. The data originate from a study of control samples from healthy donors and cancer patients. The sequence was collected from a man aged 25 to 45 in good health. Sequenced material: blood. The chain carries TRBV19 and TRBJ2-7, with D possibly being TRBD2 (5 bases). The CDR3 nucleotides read TGTGCCAGTAGTATGGGGAGTCGGTACGAGCAGTACTTC. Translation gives CASSMGSRYEQYF.